Listed below are T cell receptor beta chains from one sample, sequenced in a study of response to subunit inactivated influenza vaccine. TCRdb analysed the RT-PCR reads with MiXCR anew, one entry per CDR3 protein. The sample holds more than 500,000 distinct CDR3 sequences; around 11% are singletons and the top ten take 11%. The sample was also reused in another study, on T cells expressing NK-cell markers.

Material: PBMCs from blood, obtained on the day of vaccination. The receptor set was obtained from a man in his fifties or sixties who received an inactivated influenza vaccine. Each CDR3 is given with its conserved first and last residue. The order of the fields is CDR3 protein, CDR3 DNA, J gene, V gene, clone size, D gene. D genes are given only for firm matches. The listing skips clone size in some rows; elsewhere it reads once, few, many or a size class.

CDR3 protein: CASTRTGDSSYEQYF
CDR3 DNA: TGTGCCAGCACCCGGACAGGCGATAGCTCCTACGAGCAGTACTTC
J gene: TRBJ2-7
V gene: TRBV12-3/TRBV12-4
clone size: few
D gene: TRBD1

CDR3 protein: CASSKRAGTGTTGELFF
CDR3 DNA: TGTGCCAGCAGCAAGCGGGCCGGGACAGGGACAACCGGGGAGCTGTTTTTT
J gene: TRBJ2-2
V gene: TRBV5-5
clone size: .
D gene: TRBD1

CDR3 protein: CASSQDGGTNTGELFF
CDR3 DNA: TGTGCCAGCAGCCAAGATGGGGGGACGAACACCGGGGAGCTGTTTTTT
J gene: TRBJ2-2
V gene: TRBV3-1
clone size: few
D gene: .

CDR3 protein: CASSQAGTELAGDNEQFF
CDR3 DNA: TGTGCCAGCAGCCAAGCTGGAACGGAACTAGCGGGGGACAATGAGCAGTTCTTC
J gene: TRBJ2-1
V gene: TRBV4-2
clone size: .
D gene: TRBD2

CDR3 protein: CASSRTGGDGQPQHF
CDR3 DNA: TGTGCCAGCAGTCGGACAGGGGGCGACGGTCAGCCCCAGCATTTT
J gene: TRBJ1-5
V gene: TRBV6-1
clone size: few
D gene: TRBD1

CDR3 protein: CASRDYTYEQYF
CDR3 DNA: TGTGCCAGCCGGGACTACACCTACGAGCAGTACTTC
J gene: TRBJ2-7
V gene: TRBV19
clone size: few
D gene: TRBD2

CDR3 protein: CASSLGLAGGNTIYF
CDR3 DNA: TGTGCCAGCAGCTTAGGCCTGGCTGGAGGAAACACCATATATTTT
J gene: TRBJ1-3
V gene: TRBV13
clone size: many
D gene: .

CDR3 protein: CSVEPGLADSYNEQFF
CDR3 DNA: TGCAGCGTTGAACCGGGACTAGCGGACTCCTACAATGAGCAGTTCTTC
J gene: TRBJ2-1
V gene: TRBV29-1
clone size: .
D gene: TRBD2

CDR3 protein: CASSMGARLSDEQFF
CDR3 DNA: TGCGCCAGCAGCATGGGGGCCCGTCTATCAGATGAGCAGTTCTTC
J gene: TRBJ2-1
V gene: TRBV5-1
clone size: many
D gene: .

CDR3 protein: CASTGEDWQPQHF
CDR3 DNA: TGTGCCAGCACAGGGGAGGATTGGCAGCCCCAGCATTTT
J gene: TRBJ1-5
V gene: TRBV6-2/TRBV6-3
clone size: .
D gene: .

CDR3 protein: CASSYRSGTSGASYEQYF
CDR3 DNA: TGTGCCAGCAGTTACCGTTCCGGGACTAGCGGGGCCTCCTACGAGCAGTACTTC
J gene: TRBJ2-7
V gene: TRBV6-2/TRBV6-3
clone size: .
D gene: TRBD2

CDR3 protein: CASTITPDRGYEQYF
CDR3 DNA: TGTGCCAGCACCATTACGCCGGACAGGGGTTACGAGCAGTACTTC
J gene: TRBJ2-7
V gene: TRBV6-2/TRBV6-3
clone size: many
D gene: TRBD1

CDR3 protein: CASSPSSGSYEQFF
CDR3 DNA: TGTGCCAGCAGTCCATCTAGCGGGAGCTATGAGCAGTTCTTC
J gene: TRBJ2-1
V gene: TRBV27
clone size: few
D gene: TRBD2

CDR3 protein: CASSLTVRKTQYF
CDR3 DNA: TGTGCCAGCAGCCTGACGGTTCGAAAGACCCAGTACTTC
J gene: TRBJ2-5
V gene: TRBV5-6
clone size: .
D gene: .

CDR3 protein: CASSATSGANNEQFF
CDR3 DNA: TGTGCCAGCAGCGCAACTAGCGGGGCAAACAATGAGCAGTTCTTC
J gene: TRBJ2-1
V gene: TRBV11-2
clone size: .
D gene: TRBD2

CDR3 protein: CSASSREQYF
CDR3 DNA: TGCAGTGCTAGTTCCCGCGAGCAGTACTTC
J gene: TRBJ2-7
V gene: TRBV20-1
clone size: .
D gene: .

CDR3 protein: CATSDTTSGGNQETQYF
CDR3 DNA: TGTGCCACCAGTGACACAACTAGCGGGGGCAACCAAGAGACCCAGTACTTC
J gene: TRBJ2-5
V gene: TRBV24-1
clone size: few
D gene: TRBD2

CDR3 protein: CASSLFDTQYF
CDR3 DNA: TGTGCCAGCAGCTTATTTGATACGCAGTATTTT
J gene: TRBJ2-3
V gene: TRBV7-2
clone size: .
D gene: .

CDR3 protein: CSARYGFGRSYEQYF
CDR3 DNA: TGCAGTGCCAGGTACGGGTTTGGACGGTCCTACGAGCAGTACTTC
J gene: TRBJ2-7
V gene: TRBV20-1
clone size: few
D gene: .

CDR3 protein: CASSLGSGTQPQHF
CDR3 DNA: TGTGCCAGCAGCTTGGGGTCCGGGACTCAGCCCCAGCATTTT
J gene: TRBJ1-5
V gene: TRBV5-6
clone size: .
D gene: .

CDR3 protein: CASKSFAGGSNEQFF
CDR3 DNA: TGCGCCAGCAAGTCTTTTGCGGGAGGGAGCAATGAGCAGTTCTTC
J gene: TRBJ2-1
V gene: TRBV5-1
clone size: .
D gene: TRBD2

CDR3 protein: CASSQGPPLGGSGPGELFF
CDR3 DNA: TGTGCCAGCAGCCAAGGGCCCCCGCTAGGCGGGAGTGGCCCCGGGGAGCTGTTTTTT
J gene: TRBJ2-2
V gene: TRBV4-2
clone size: few
D gene: TRBD2

CDR3 protein: CSANRRQGGTTDTQYF
CDR3 DNA: TGCAGTGCCAATCGGAGACAGGGGGGAACCACAGATACGCAGTATTTT
J gene: TRBJ2-3
V gene: TRBV20-1
clone size: .
D gene: TRBD1

CDR3 protein: CASSRQGIANNEQFF
CDR3 DNA: TGTGCCAGCAGCAGGCAGGGTATAGCCAACAATGAGCAGTTCTTC
J gene: TRBJ2-1
V gene: TRBV5-6
clone size: few
D gene: .

CDR3 protein: CASSLQPGQTAQYF
CDR3 DNA: TGCGCCAGCAGCCTACAGCCGGGACAAACGGCGCAGTATTTT
J gene: TRBJ2-3
V gene: TRBV5-1
clone size: .
D gene: .

CDR3 protein: CASSTWNTEAFF
CDR3 DNA: TGTGCCAGCAGTACCTGGAACACTGAAGCTTTCTTT
J gene: TRBJ1-1
V gene: TRBV12-3/TRBV12-4
clone size: many
D gene: .

CDR3 protein: CASSQDLRREVHEQFF
CDR3 DNA: TGCGCCAGCAGCCAAGATCTCAGGCGGGAGGTCCATGAGCAGTTCTTC
J gene: TRBJ2-1
V gene: TRBV4-3
clone size: few
D gene: TRBD2

CDR3 protein: CSARDTGTGANVLTF
CDR3 DNA: TGCAGTGCTAGAGACACAGGGACTGGGGCCAACGTCCTGACTTTC
J gene: TRBJ2-6
V gene: TRBV20-1
clone size: many
D gene: .

CDR3 protein: CASSQGGLGNEQYF
CDR3 DNA: TGCGCCAGCAGCCAAGGCGGTTTGGGGAACGAGCAGTACTTC
J gene: TRBJ2-7
V gene: TRBV4-3
clone size: .
D gene: .

CDR3 protein: CASSSAGGNEQFF
CDR3 DNA: TGTGCCAGCAGCAGCGCAGGGGGAAATGAGCAGTTCTTC
J gene: TRBJ2-1
V gene: TRBV5-5
clone size: few
D gene: TRBD1

CDR3 protein: CASSKGQGYGYTF
CDR3 DNA: TGCGCCAGCAGCAAAGGACAGGGCTATGGCTACACCTTC
J gene: TRBJ1-2
V gene: TRBV5-1
clone size: many
D gene: TRBD1

CDR3 protein: CASSYSSNSYEQYF
CDR3 DNA: TGTGCCAGCAGTTACTCATCTAACTCCTACGAGCAGTACTTC
J gene: TRBJ2-7
V gene: TRBV6-2/TRBV6-3
clone size: few
D gene: .

CDR3 protein: CSAKQGPTDTQYF
CDR3 DNA: TGCAGTGCTAAACAGGGCCCCACAGATACGCAGTATTTT
J gene: TRBJ2-3
V gene: TRBV20-1
clone size: .
D gene: .

CDR3 protein: CASILSQGPYEQYF
CDR3 DNA: TGTGCCAGCATCTTAAGTCAGGGCCCCTACGAGCAGTACTTC
J gene: TRBJ2-7
V gene: TRBV7-8
clone size: .
D gene: .

CDR3 protein: CASSSRVISTDTQYF
CDR3 DNA: TGTGCCAGTAGTTCGAGAGTTATTAGCACAGATACGCAGTATTTT
J gene: TRBJ2-3
V gene: TRBV19
clone size: few
D gene: .

CDR3 protein: CASSYRIRGEKLFF
CDR3 DNA: TGTGCCAGCAGCTACAGGATTAGAGGGGAAAAACTGTTTTTT
J gene: TRBJ1-4
V gene: TRBV12-3/TRBV12-4
clone size: few
D gene: .

CDR3 protein: CSARDGAGNYEQYF
CDR3 DNA: TGCAGTGCTAGAGATGGGGCAGGGAACTACGAGCAGTACTTC
J gene: TRBJ2-7
V gene: TRBV20-1
clone size: few
D gene: .

CDR3 protein: CATSPGKYYGYTF
CDR3 DNA: TGTGCCACCAGTCCCGGAAAGTACTATGGCTACACCTTC
J gene: TRBJ1-2
V gene: TRBV24-1
clone size: .
D gene: .

CDR3 protein: CSARATGELFF
CDR3 DNA: TGCAGCGCCAGGGCCACCGGGGAGCTGTTTTTT
J gene: TRBJ2-2
V gene: TRBV29-1
clone size: many
D gene: .

CDR3 protein: CASSFRGARSQFF
CDR3 DNA: TGTGCCAGCAGTTTTCGGGGGGCAAGATCGCAGTTCTTC
J gene: TRBJ2-1
V gene: TRBV6-5
clone size: .
D gene: .

CDR3 protein: CASSASLTRERTFF
CDR3 DNA: TGTGCCAGCAGTGCCTCCCTTACTAGAGAGAGGACGTTTTTT
J gene: TRBJ2-2
V gene: TRBV28
clone size: few
D gene: .

CDR3 protein: CASSVGQRNTGELFF
CDR3 DNA: TGTGCCAGCAGCGTAGGACAGCGGAACACCGGGGAGCTGTTTTTT
J gene: TRBJ2-2
V gene: TRBV9
clone size: few
D gene: .

CDR3 protein: CASNSPPGTSYNEQFF
CDR3 DNA: TGTGCCAGTAACTCCCCACCCGGGACTAGCTACAATGAGCAGTTCTTC
J gene: TRBJ2-1
V gene: TRBV19
clone size: .
D gene: TRBD2

CDR3 protein: CASSSMTGGSGPQHF
CDR3 DNA: TGTGCCAGCAGCTCGATGACAGGGGGGTCGGGGCCCCAGCATTTT
J gene: TRBJ1-5
V gene: TRBV7-2
clone size: .
D gene: TRBD1

CDR3 protein: CASSLAGVLDEQFF
CDR3 DNA: TGTGCCAGCAGCTTAGCGGGAGTCTTGGATGAGCAGTTCTTC
J gene: TRBJ2-1
V gene: TRBV7-7
clone size: many
D gene: .

CDR3 protein: CASSQRLDNEQFF
CDR3 DNA: TGTGCCAGCAGCCAAAGACTCGACAATGAGCAGTTCTTC
J gene: TRBJ2-1
V gene: TRBV7-2
clone size: many
D gene: .